These 19 T cell receptor beta chains came from one sample sequenced in a study of response to subunit inactivated influenza vaccine. TCRdb redid the calling of the RT-PCR reads with MiXCR, one entry per CDR3 protein. The sample holds 500,000 to 550,000 distinct CDR3 sequences; approximately 22% are singletons and the top ten take roughly 2.8%. In addition, the sample was reused for a study of T cells expressing NK-cell markers. Per that study: UMIs accompanied the 5'RACE template switching by which TCR beta cDNA was made.

The starting material was CD4+ T cells sorted from PBMCs, obtained 12 days after vaccination. The receptors here all came from a man in his fifties who received an inactivated influenza vaccine.

This clonotype was seen more than once but under ten times. The CDR3 sequence: CSARYQGSYSYEQYF. DNA for the CDR3: TGCAGTGCTAGGTATCAGGGTTCTTATTCCTACGAGCAGTACTTC. This chain connects TRBV20-1 to TRBJ2-7; D is perhaps TRBD1 (5 bases). Germline lookup yields CDR1 DFQATT and CDR2 SNEGSKA (reference sequence). This CDR3 has 15 residues. Trimming left V 3 bases short and J 1 base short, with 16 bases between.

The table lists this clonotype with many counts. The chain employs TRBV24-1 and TRBJ2-1; the match to TRBD2 covers 10 bases. Trimming at V came to 5 bases and at J to 4 bases, leaving 10 bases not matched to a gene. There are 17 residues in the CDR3. The germline CDR1 and CDR2 sequences are KGHDR and SFDVKD. CDR3 sequence (DNA): TGTGCCACCAGTGCCCCATCAGCGGGAGGGAGGTACAATGAGCAGTTCTTC. Protein product: CATSAPSAGGRYNEQFF.

This clonotype has a handful of counts. V usage is TRBV6-5 and J usage is TRBJ1-1; TRBD1 is a possible D gene (5 bases). V lost 4 bases and J 1 base, leaving 10 bases between the germline ends. CDR1 and CDR2 (germline): MNHEY, SVGAGI. The CDR3 is 14 residues long. CDR3 sequence reads: CASSSLTANTEAFF. The CDR3 DNA sequence: TGTGCCAGCAGTTCTCTGACAGCGAACACTGAAGCTTTCTTT.

This clonotype was counted between two and nine times. The chain joins TRBV10-3 to TRBJ2-3, with D perhaps being TRBD1 or TRBD2 (5 bases each). Trimming shortened V by 4 bases and J by 4 bases, and 12 bases separated the two germline ends. The CDR3 is 14 residues long. Germline-derived CDR1 and CDR2 are ENHRY and SYGVKD. CDR3 loop: CAISGGPGADTQYF. CDR3 coding DNA: TGTGCCATCAGTGGGGGACCCGGGGCAGATACGCAGTATTTT.

V is TRBV20-1 and J is TRBJ1-5, with a tentative D call TRBD1 (5 bases). V gave up 5 bases and J gave up 4 bases, with 12 bases separating them. This CDR3 region has 13 residues. CDR1 and CDR2 from the germline V gene are DFQATT and SNEGSKA (reference sequence). The CDR3 nucleotides read TGCAGTGCTGGGGGTCGACAGAATCAGCCCCAGCATTTT. Translating it yields CSAGGRQNQPQHF.

V usage is TRBV11-3 and J usage is TRBJ2-7, with TRBD1 matching over 11 bases. The CDR3 totals 15 residues. After removal of 4 bases from V and 6 bases from J, the junction contained 8 bases not matched to a gene. CDR1 and CDR2 (germline): SGHNT, YENEEA. CDR3 nucleotides: TGTGCCAGCAGCTCAGGACAGGGGGCTTCTAGCGAGCAGTACTTC. It translates to CASSSGQGASSEQYF.

This chain uses TRBV5-1 with TRBJ2-7; unclear D gene. The CDR3 consists of 15 residues. The ends were cut back, 3 bases at V and 2 bases at J, with 15 bases in the middle. Germline values: CDR1 SGHRS, CDR2 YFSETQ. CDR3 coding DNA: TGCGCCAGCAGCTCGAGAGATCTGGGAACCTACGAGCAGTACTTC. It codes for CASSSRDLGTYEQYF.

This clonotype was observed a handful of times. The chain uses TRBV6-2 or TRBV6-3 and TRBJ1-1, with a tentative D call TRBD1 (6 bases). Germline V CDR1 and CDR2: MNHEY, SVGEGT. This CDR3 contains 15 residues. Trimming removed 5 bases from V and 3 bases from J, with 16 bases in between. The CDR3 DNA reads TGTGCCAGCAGTAACCGCCAAGGGGGGCACACTGAAGCTTTCTTT. Translating gives CASSNRQGGHTEAFF.

The genes are TRBV12-3 or TRBV12-4 and TRBJ1-2; a weak D match, TRBD1 (5 bases). The CDR3 has 13 residues. The ends were cut back, 5 bases at V and 8 bases at J, with 15 bases in the middle. The CDR3 DNA sequence: TGTGCCAGCAGTCGGGGGGGGGAACGCGGCTACACCTTC. Amino acid sequence: CASSRGGERGYTF.

This clonotype was observed a few times. The J gene is TRBJ2-5, the V gene TRBV28, with 7 bases matching TRBD1. The CDR3 length is 14 residues. The germline gives CDR1 MDHEN, CDR2 SYDVKM. Trimming cost V 4 bases and J 5 bases; bases outside gene matches: 7. The CDR3 bases are TGTGCCAGCAGTTCGGGACAGACCAGGGAGACCCAGTACTTC. As protein: CASSSGQTRETQYF.

This clonotype turned up a few times. The chain combines TRBV20-1 with TRBJ2-1; 10 bases map to TRBD1. The trim removed 3 bases at V and 8 bases at J, leaving 4 bases unmatched. This CDR3 region has 13 residues. Looked up from germline, CDR1 is DFQATT and CDR2 is SNEGSKA (reference sequence). The CDR3 bases are TGCAGTGCTAGGACAGGGGGCATGGATGAGCAGTTCTTC. Translating gives CSARTGGMDEQFF.

This clonotype was observed a handful of times. The chain links TRBV30 to TRBJ1-1; D ambiguous. This CDR3 region has 13 residues. V was shortened by 2 bases and J by 1 base, with 8 bases between the two germline ends. Per the germline V gene, CDR1 is GTSNPN and CDR2 is SVGIG (reference sequence). In DNA form, the CDR3 reads TGTGCCTGGAGTTTCGCCAGGAACACTGAAGCTTTCTTT. This sequence encodes CAWSFARNTEAFF.

This clonotype was found a few times. The chain links TRBV10-3 to TRBJ2-3, with TRBD1 as a possible D gene (6 bases). V dropped 3 bases and J dropped 3 bases, with 10 bases sitting between them. Germline CDR1 reads ENHRY; CDR2 reads SYGVKD. The CDR3 sequence is 14 residues long. CDR3 in amino acids: CAISEPGQTDTQYF. The CDR3 DNA reads TGTGCCATCAGTGAACCAGGACAGACAGATACGCAGTATTTT.

This CDR3 reads CSAQAGAGGDTQYF. CDR3 sequence (DNA): TGCAGTGCTCAAGCGGGAGCGGGAGGGGATACGCAGTATTTT. The rearrangement joins TRBV20-1 to TRBJ2-3, with 10 bases that match TRBD2. V lost 5 bases to trimming and J lost 6 bases; unmatched junction nucleotides: 8. Looked up from germline, CDR1 is DFQATT and CDR2 is SNEGSKA (reference sequence). The CDR3 runs 14 residues.

The chain joins TRBV24-1 to TRBJ2-1; the match to TRBD1 covers 9 bases. The CDR3 has 14 amino acids. V was clipped by 7 bases and J by 8 bases; unmatched bases: 8. Per the germline V gene, CDR1 is KGHDR and CDR2 is SFDVKD. The CDR3 DNA is TGTGCCACCAGGAAGGGACAGGGTAGGGATGAGCAGTTCTTC. This gives the protein CATRKGQGRDEQFF.

Only a few counts were recorded for this clonotype. The chain uses TRBV7-2 and TRBJ2-7, with D possibly matching TRBD2 (6 bases). Germline V gene data show CDR1 as SGHTA and CDR2 as FQGNSA. Trimming removed 5 bases from V and 12 bases from J, with 23 bases in between. The CDR3 has 14 residues. CDR3 coding DNA: TGTGCCAGCAGCCACGGAGGGCGGGACGGTCCATGGTACTTC. Encoded protein: CASSHGGRDGPWYF.

V is TRBV6-2 or TRBV6-3 and J is TRBJ2-1; 10 bases align to TRBD2. Trimming took 4 bases from V and 14 from J; bases not matched to a gene: 5. Germline CDR1 reads MNHEY; CDR2 reads SVGEGT. There are 12 residues in the CDR3. The CDR3 spells CASSSGLADEFF. CDR3 nucleotide sequence: TGTGCCAGCAGTTCCGGACTAGCGGACGAGTTCTTC.

This clonotype was found once. The chain is built from TRBV20-1 and TRBJ1-1, with D perhaps matching TRBD1 (5 bases). The CDR3 spans 15 residues. Trimming shortened V by 1 base and J by 5 bases, and 17 bases separated the two germline ends. Germline assignment: CDR1 DFQATT and CDR2 SNEGSKA (reference sequence). CDR3 sequence (DNA): TGCAGTGCTAGAGGGGGACGGGGCGGAAGGACTGAAGCTTTCTTT. This codes for CSARGGRGGRTEAFF.

V gene TRBV6-1 combines with J gene TRBJ1-5; 8 bases match TRBD1. V trimming: 6 bases; J trimming: 6 bases; junction bases outside the gene matches: 16. Germline-derived CDR1 and CDR2 are MNHNS and SASEGT. The CDR3 contains 17 residues. DNA of the CDR3: TGTGCCAGCAGCCCTCTTTGGTTGGACAGGGCAAGTCAGCCCCAGCATTTT. Its protein product is CASSPLWLDRASQPQHF.